This TCR beta chain was sequenced for a study of T cells expressing NK-cell markers. Researchers built TCR beta cDNA using 5'RACE template switching with UMIs. No DNA is given; TCRdb re-called the 5' RACE reads and lists each CDR3 protein once. In all, the sample yields 440,000 or so distinct CDR3 sequences. General study findings and limits: Roughly 1.0-8% of CD8+ T cells in roughly six donors belonged to dominant NKG2C+ clonotypes.

CDR1 and CDR2 (germline): SEHNR, FQNEAQ (reference sequence). The CDR3 covers 15 residues. As for this clonotype: What it recognizes is unknown.

The TCR sequence derives from a woman between 18 and 70 years old in good health. The chain recombines TRBV7-9 with TRBJ1-5; as DNA is missing, the TRBD1 call by TCRdb cannot be tested. Material for sequencing was blood T cells: a sorted CD56 or NKG2C T cell subset, CD4+ or CD8+ T cells, or bulk PBMC T cells (not recorded which). CDR3 amino acids: CASSLADQGNQPQHF.